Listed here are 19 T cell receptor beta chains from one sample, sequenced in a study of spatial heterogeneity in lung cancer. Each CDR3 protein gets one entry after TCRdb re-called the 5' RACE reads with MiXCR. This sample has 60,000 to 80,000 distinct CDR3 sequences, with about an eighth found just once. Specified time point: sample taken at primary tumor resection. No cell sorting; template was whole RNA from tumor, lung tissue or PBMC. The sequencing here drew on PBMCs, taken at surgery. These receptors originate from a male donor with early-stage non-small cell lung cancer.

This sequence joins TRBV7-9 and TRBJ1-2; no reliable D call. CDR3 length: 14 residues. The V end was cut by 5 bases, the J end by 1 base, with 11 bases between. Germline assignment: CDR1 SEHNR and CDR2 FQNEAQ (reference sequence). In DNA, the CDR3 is TGTGCCAGCAGCCCTTTGGCTGTTAACTATGGCTACACCTTC. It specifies CASSPLAVNYGYTF.

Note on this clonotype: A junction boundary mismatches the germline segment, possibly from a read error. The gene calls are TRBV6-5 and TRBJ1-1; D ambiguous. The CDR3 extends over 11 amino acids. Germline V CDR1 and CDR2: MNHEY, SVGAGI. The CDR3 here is CASSKGGPSSF. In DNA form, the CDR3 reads TGTGCCAGCAGCAAAGGAGGGCCCTCATCCTTT.

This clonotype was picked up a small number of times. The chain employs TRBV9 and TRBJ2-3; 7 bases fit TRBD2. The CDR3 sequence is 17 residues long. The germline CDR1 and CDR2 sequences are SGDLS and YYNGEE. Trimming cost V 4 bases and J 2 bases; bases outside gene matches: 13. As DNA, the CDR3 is TGTGCCAGCAGCCCTGGGCAGCGGGGAAGCTCCACAGATACGCAGTATTTT. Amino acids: CASSPGQRGSSTDTQYF.

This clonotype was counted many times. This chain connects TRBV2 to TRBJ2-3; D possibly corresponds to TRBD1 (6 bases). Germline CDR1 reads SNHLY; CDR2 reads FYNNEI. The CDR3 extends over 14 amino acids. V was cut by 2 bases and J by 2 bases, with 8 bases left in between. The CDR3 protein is CASSENRDTDTQYF. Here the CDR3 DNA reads TGTGCCAGCAGTGAAAACAGGGACACAGATACGCAGTATTTT.

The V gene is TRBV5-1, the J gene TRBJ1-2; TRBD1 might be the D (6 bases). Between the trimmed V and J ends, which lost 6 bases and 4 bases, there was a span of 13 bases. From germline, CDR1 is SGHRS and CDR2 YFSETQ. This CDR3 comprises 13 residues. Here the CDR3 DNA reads TGCGCCAGCACCGGAACAGGGTTCTATGGCTACACCTTC. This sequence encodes CASTGTGFYGYTF.

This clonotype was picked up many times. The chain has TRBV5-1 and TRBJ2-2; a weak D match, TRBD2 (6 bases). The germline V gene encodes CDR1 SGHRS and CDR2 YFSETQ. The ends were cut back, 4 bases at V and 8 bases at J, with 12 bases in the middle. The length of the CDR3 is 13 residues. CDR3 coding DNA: TGCGCCAGCAGCCCGGAGGGTTTAGGGGAGCTGTTTTTT. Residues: CASSPEGLGELFF.

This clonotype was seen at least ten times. The CDR3 here is CSVEQVTDTQYF. The CDR3 DNA reads as TGCAGCGTTGAGCAGGTCACAGATACGCAGTATTTT. The chain recombines TRBV29-1 with TRBJ2-3, with no clear D. The CDR3 sequence is 12 residues long. Trimming removed 3 bases at V and 2 bases at J, with 6 bases between. Germline V gene data show CDR1 as SQVTM and CDR2 as ANQGSEA.

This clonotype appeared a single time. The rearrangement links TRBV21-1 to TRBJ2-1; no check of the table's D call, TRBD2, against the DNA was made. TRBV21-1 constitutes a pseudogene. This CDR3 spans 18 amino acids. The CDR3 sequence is CASSKVNSGRPTYNEQFF. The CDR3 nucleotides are TGTGCCAGCAGCAAAGTGAATAGCGGGAGGCCCACCTACAATGAGCAGTTCTTC.

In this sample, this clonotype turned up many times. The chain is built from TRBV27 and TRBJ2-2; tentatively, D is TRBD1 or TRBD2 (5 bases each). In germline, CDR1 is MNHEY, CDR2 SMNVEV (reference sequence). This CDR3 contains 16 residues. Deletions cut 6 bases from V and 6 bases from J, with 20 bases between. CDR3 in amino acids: CASRSTRGTTAGELFF. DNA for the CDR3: TGTGCCAGCAGGAGTACCCGAGGGACGACGGCCGGGGAGCTGTTTTTT.

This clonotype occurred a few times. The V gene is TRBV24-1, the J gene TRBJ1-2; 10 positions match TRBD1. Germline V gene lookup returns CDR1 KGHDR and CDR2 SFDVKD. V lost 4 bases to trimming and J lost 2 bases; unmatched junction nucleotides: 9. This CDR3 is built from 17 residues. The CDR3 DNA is TGTGCCACCAGTGAACGTCCCGGGACAGGGGTCAACTATGGCTACACCTTC. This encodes CATSERPGTGVNYGYTF.

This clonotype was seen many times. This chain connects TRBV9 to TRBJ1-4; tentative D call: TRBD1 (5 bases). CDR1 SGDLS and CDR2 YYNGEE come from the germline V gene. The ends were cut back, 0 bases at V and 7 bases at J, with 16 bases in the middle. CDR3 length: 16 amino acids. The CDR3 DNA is TGTGCCAGCAGCGTAGGTCTGACCGTTGGGACTGAAAAACTGTTTTTT. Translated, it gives CASSVGLTVGTEKLFF.

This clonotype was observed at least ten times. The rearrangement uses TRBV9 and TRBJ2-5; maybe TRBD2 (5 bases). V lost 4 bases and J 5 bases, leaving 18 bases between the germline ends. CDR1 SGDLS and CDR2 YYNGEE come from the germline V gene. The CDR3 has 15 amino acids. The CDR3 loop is CASSMGTGERETQYF. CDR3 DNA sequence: TGTGCCAGCAGCATGGGAACCGGGGAGAGGGAGACCCAGTACTTC.

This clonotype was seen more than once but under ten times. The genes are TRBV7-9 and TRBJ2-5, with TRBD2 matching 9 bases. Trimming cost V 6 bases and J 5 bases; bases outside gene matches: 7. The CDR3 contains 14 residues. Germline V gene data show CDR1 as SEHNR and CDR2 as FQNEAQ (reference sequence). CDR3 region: CASRASGIGETQYF. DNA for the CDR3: TGTGCCAGCAGGGCTAGCGGGATTGGGGAGACCCAGTACTTC.

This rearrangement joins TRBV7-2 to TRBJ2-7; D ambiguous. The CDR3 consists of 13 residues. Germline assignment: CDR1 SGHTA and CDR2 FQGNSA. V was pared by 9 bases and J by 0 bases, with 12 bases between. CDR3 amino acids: CASSLPNSYEQYF. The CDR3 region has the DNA TGTGCCAGTTCTCTGCCAAACTCCTACGAGCAGTACTTC.

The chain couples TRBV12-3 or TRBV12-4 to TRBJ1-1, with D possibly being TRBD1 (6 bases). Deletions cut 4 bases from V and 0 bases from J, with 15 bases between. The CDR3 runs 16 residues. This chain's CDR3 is CASSYNPGVMNTEAFF. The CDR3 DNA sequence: TGTGCCAGCAGTTATAACCCAGGGGTAATGAACACTGAAGCTTTCTTT.

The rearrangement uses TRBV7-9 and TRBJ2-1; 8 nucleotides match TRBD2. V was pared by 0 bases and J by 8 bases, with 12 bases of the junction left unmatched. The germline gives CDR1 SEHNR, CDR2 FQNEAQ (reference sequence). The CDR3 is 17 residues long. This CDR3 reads CASSLALRREGTDEQFF. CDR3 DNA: TGTGCCAGCAGCTTAGCCCTCCGACGGGAGGGGACGGATGAGCAGTTCTTC.

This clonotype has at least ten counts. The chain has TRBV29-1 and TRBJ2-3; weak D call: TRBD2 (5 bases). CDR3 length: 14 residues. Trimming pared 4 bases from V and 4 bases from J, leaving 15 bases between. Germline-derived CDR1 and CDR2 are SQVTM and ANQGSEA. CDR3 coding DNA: TGCAGCGTTGCCCTAGGGCTGAGGGCAGATACGCAGTATTTT. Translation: CSVALGLRADTQYF.

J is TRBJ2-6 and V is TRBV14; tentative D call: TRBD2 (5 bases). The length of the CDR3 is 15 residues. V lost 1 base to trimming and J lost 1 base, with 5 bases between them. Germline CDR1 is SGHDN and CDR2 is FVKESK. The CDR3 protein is CASSQGESGANVLTF. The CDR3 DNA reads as TGTGCCAGCAGCCAAGGGGAGTCTGGGGCCAACGTCCTGACTTTC.

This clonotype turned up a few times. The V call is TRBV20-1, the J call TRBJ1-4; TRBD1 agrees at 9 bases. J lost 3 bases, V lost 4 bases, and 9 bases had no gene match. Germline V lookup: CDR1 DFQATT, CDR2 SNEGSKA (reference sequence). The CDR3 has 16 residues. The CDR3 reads CSAMPGQGLSNEKLFF. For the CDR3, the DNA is TGCAGTGCTATGCCGGGACAGGGATTGTCTAATGAAAAACTGTTTTTT.